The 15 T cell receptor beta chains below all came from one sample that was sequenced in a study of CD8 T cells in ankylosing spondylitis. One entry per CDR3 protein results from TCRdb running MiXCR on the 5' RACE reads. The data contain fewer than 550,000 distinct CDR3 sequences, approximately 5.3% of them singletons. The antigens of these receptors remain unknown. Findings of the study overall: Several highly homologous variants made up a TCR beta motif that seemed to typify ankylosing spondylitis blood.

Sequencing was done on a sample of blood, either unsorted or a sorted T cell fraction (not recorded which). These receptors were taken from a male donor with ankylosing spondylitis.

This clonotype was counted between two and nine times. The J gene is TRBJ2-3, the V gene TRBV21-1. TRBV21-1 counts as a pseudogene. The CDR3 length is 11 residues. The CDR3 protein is CASPMADTQYF. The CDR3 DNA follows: TGTGCCAGCCCTATGGCAGATACGCAGTATTTT.

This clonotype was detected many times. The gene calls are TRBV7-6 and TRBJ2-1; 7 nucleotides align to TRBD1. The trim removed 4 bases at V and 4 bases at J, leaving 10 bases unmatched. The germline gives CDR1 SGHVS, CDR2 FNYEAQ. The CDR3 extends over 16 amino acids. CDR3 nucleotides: TGTGCCAGCAGCTCTCGATCCGGGACAGCTTACAATGAGCAGTTCTTC. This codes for CASSSRSGTAYNEQFF.

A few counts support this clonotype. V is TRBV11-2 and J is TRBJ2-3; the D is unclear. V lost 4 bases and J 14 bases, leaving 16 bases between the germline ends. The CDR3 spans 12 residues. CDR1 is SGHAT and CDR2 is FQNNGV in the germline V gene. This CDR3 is CASSSGSITAYF. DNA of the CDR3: TGTGCCAGCAGCTCCGGGTCAATCACGGCGTATTTT.

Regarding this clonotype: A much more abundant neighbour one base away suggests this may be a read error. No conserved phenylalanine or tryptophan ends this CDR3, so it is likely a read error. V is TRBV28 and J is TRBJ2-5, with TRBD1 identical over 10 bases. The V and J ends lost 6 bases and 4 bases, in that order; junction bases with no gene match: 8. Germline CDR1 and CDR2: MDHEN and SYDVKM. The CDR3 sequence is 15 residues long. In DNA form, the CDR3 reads TGTGCCAGCAGCCGGGGACAGGGGTTTCGAGAGACCCAGTACCTC. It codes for CASSRGQGFRETQYL.

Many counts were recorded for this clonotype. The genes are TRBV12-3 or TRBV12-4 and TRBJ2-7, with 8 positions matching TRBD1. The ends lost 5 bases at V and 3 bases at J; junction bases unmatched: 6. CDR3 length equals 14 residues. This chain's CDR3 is CASSPTGAVYEQYF. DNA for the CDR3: TGTGCCAGCAGTCCGACAGGGGCGGTCTACGAGCAGTACTTC.

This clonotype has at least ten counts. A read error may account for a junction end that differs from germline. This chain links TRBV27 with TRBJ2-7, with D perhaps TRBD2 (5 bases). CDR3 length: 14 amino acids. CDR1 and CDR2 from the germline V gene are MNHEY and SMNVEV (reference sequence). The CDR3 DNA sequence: TGTGCCAGCAGTCCTAGCTTCCCGACATCGCCTTCGGACTTC. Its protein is CASSPSFPTSPSDF.

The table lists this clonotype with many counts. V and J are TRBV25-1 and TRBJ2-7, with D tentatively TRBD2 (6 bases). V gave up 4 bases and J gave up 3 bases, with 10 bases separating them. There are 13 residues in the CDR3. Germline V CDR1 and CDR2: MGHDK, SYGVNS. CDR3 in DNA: TGTGCCAGCAGTGTGGGGCGGGGCTACGAGCAGTACTTC. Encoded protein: CASSVGRGYEQYF.

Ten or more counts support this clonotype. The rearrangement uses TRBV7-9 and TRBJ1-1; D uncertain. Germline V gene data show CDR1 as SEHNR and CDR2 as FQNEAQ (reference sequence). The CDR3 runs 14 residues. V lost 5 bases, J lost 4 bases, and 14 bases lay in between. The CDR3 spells CASSPVGRGTEAFF. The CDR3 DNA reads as TGTGCCAGCAGCCCGGTAGGAAGAGGCACTGAAGCTTTCTTT.

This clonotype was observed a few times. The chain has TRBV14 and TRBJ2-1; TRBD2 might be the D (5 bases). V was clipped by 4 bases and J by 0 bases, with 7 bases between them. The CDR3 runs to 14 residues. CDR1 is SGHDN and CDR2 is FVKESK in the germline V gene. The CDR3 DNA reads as TGTGCCAGCAGCCGACTAAGCTCCTACAATGAGCAGTTCTTC. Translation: CASSRLSSYNEQFF.

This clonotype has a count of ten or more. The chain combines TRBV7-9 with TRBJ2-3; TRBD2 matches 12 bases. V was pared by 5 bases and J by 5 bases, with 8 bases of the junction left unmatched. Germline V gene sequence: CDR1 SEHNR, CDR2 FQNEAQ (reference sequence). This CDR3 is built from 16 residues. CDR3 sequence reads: CASSPRTSGDKDTQYF. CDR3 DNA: TGTGCCAGCAGCCCACGGACTAGCGGGGATAAAGATACGCAGTATTTT.

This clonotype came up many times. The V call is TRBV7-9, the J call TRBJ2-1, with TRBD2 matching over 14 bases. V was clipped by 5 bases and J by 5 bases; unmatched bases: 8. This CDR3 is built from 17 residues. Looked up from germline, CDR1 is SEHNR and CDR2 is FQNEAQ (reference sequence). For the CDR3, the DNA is TGTGCCAGCAGCGCGGGACTAGCGGGAGAGGTCGACAATGAGCAGTTCTTC. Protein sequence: CASSAGLAGEVDNEQFF. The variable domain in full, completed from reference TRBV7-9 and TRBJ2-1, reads DTGVSQNPRHKITKRGQNVTFRCDPISEHNRLYWYRQTLGQGPEFLTYFQNEAQLEKSRLLSDRFSAERPKGSFSTLEIQRTEQGDSAMYLCASSAGLAGEVDNEQFFGPGTRLTVL.

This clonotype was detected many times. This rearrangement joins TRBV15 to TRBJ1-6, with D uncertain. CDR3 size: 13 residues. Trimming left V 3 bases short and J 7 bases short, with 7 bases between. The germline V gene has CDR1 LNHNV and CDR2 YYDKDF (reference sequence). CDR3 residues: CATSRVGNSPLHF. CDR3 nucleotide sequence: TGTGCCACCAGCAGGGTTGGGAATTCACCCCTCCACTTT.

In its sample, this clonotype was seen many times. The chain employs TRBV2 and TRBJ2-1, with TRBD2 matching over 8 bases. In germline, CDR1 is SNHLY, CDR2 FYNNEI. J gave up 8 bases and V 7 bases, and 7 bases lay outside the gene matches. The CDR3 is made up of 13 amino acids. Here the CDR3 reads CASTGLAIDEQFF. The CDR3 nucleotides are TGTGCCAGCACCGGACTAGCTATCGATGAGCAGTTCTTC.

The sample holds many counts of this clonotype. The CDR3 DNA reads TGCGCCAGCAGCCGCGAGGCTAGCGGGATGTACAATGAGCAGTTCTTC. As protein: CASSREASGMYNEQFF. V and J are TRBV5-1 and TRBJ2-1; 9 nucleotides align to TRBD2. This CDR3 is 16 amino acids long. Germline V gives CDR1 SGHRS, CDR2 YFSETQ. V trimming: 4 bases; J trimming: 4 bases; junction bases outside the gene matches: 9.

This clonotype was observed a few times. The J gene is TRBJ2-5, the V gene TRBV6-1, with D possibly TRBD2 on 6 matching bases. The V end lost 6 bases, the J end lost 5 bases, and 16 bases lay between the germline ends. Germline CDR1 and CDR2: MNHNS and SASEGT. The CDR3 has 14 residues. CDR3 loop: CASRVTGVPETQYF. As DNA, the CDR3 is TGTGCCAGCAGAGTTACGGGAGTGCCGGAGACCCAGTACTTC.